These T cell receptor beta chains were read from a single sample in a study of cytomegalovirus exposure and HLA in healthy donors. Profiling relied on immunoSEQ multiplex PCR, and the TCRdb table lists in-frame clones only, not all of them. The data hold 150,000 to 200,000 clones, with around 80% observed a single time. The sample taken for sequencing was PBMCs. These TCRs come from a male donor in good health and CMV-seropositive. The CDR3 runs from the conserved cysteine through the conserved F or W. The D gene is left open where the match is weak. Clone size is not always given. Where it is, it says once, few, many or a class for expanded clones.

J gene | V gene | D gene | clone size | CDR3 DNA | CDR3 protein
TRBJ1-4 | TRBV11-3 | - | - | TGTGCCAGCAGCTTAGACCGGGGGTTACAGACTTTT | CASSLDRGLQTF
TRBJ2-7 | TRBV7-2 | TRBD2 | - | TGTGCCAGCAGCTCGCAGCGGGGGTCCTCCTACGAGCAGTACTTC | CASSSQRGSSYEQYF
TRBJ2-5 | TRBV28 | - | - | TGTGCCAGCATCCGGGAGGAGACCCAGTACTTC | CASIREETQYF
TRBJ2-3 | TRBV11-3 | TRBD2 | - | TGTGCCAGCAGCTCACCGGGAGGCCGCGGGCAGTATTTT | CASSSPGGRGQYF
TRBJ2-5 | TRBV2 | TRBD2 | - | TGTGCCAGCAATCCAGGGATCTCCGGGGGGATCCAGTACTTC | CASNPGISGGIQYF
TRBJ1-2 | TRBV19 | TRBD1 | - | TGTGCCAGCCGGGACAGGGGGCTAGTCTATGGCTACACCTTC | CASRDRGLVYGYTF
TRBJ2-4 | TRBV23-1 | TRBD1 | once | TGCGCCAGCAGTCAATCGACCCGGGACAGCGTCAGACTAGCCAAAAACATTCAGTACTTC | CASSQSTRDSVRLAKNIQYF
TRBJ2-2 | TRBV5-1 | TRBD2 | - | TGCGCCAGCACGGCGAGAGCGGGAGGGCCCTTATCTACCGGGGAGCTGTTTTTT | CASTARAGGPLSTGELFF
TRBJ2-1 | TRBV19 | TRBD2 | - | TGTGCCAGTAGTCTATCCTCAGCGGGAGGTTCCTACAATGAGCAGTTCTTC | CASSLSSAGGSYNEQFF
TRBJ2-5 | TRBV28 | - | - | TGTGCCAGCAGTTACCAACTTTTTCAAGAGACCCAGTACTTC | CASSYQLFQETQYF
TRBJ2-7 | TRBV7-2 | TRBD1 | - | TGTGCCAGCAGCTTACAGGGGGCCGTCGACGAGCAGTACTTC | CASSLQGAVDEQYF
TRBJ2-1 | TRBV7-9 | TRBD2 | - | TGTTCCAGCAGCATTGGACTAGCGGCATCCTACAATGAGCAGTTCTTC | CSSSIGLAASYNEQFF
TRBJ2-7 | TRBV27 | TRBD1 | - | TGTGCCAGCAGTGCCGGACAGGGATACGAGCAGTACTTC | CASSAGQGYEQYF
TRBJ1-1 | TRBV7-9 | - | - | TGTGCCAGCAGCTTATCGGCGGGGGACACTGAAGCTTTCTTT | CASSLSAGDTEAFF
TRBJ2-3 | TRBV29-1 | - | - | TGCAGCGTTGAAGGGGAACCTAGACCGGGGGGCACAGATACGCAGTATTTT | CSVEGEPRPGGTDTQYF
TRBJ2-5 | TRBV10-3 | TRBD2 | - | TGTGCCATCAGAACGGGGACTAGCGAAGAGACCCAGTACTTC | CAIRTGTSEETQYF
TRBJ1-2 | TRBV6-1 | - | - | TGTGCCACCACGCGGGGCCCAAGGGCATATGGCTACACCTTC | CATTRGPRAYGYTF
TRBJ2-7 | TRBV7-6 | - | once | TGTGCCAGCAGCCATGTTACACAGGGAGAGTCCTACGAGCAGTACTTC | CASSHVTQGESYEQYF
TRBJ2-1 | TRBV6-6 | - | few | TGTGCCAGCAGGCCCCTAGGAGGTGGGATAGTCGATGAGCAGTTCTTC | CASRPLGGGIVDEQFF
TRBJ1-2 | TRBV9 | - | - | TGTGCCAGCAGCGTAGGCGGCAGAAATACTAACTATGGCTACACCTTC | CASSVGGRNTNYGYTF
TRBJ1-1 | TRBV30 | - | - | TGTGCCTGGACGGGGGAGAGGGGCACTGAAGCTTTCTTT | CAWTGERGTEAFF
TRBJ1-2 | TRBV18 | - | - | TGTGCCAGCTCAAAGGGAGAAGGTGGCTACACCTTC | CASSKGEGGYTF
TRBJ1-2 | TRBV6-5 | - | - | TGTGCCAGCAGTACAGGGTTGGATGGCTACACCTTC | CASSTGLDGYTF
TRBJ1-1 | TRBV6-5 | TRBD1 | - | TGTGCCAGCACCTATCAGGGGGGCGGGACTGAAGCTTTCTTT | CASTYQGGGTEAFF
TRBJ1-2 | TRBV4-3 | TRBD1 | - | TGCGCCAGCAGCCAGGGGGACAGGGAGAACTATGGCTACACCTTC | CASSQGDRENYGYTF
TRBJ2-5 | TRBV7-7 | - | - | TGTGCTAGCAGCTTTGGGGGGTCGGGCCAAGAGACCCAGTACTTC | CASSFGGSGQETQYF
TRBJ1-5 | TRBV7-2 | - | - | TGTGCCAGCAGCTCAGGTCCGCCTGGGGCCCGGCCCCAGCATTTT | CASSSGPPGARPQHF
TRBJ2-5 | TRBV27 | TRBD1 | - | TGTGCCAGCAGCGACTTGACAGGGTCCCAAGAGACCCAGTACTTC | CASSDLTGSQETQYF
TRBJ1-3 | TRBV30 | - | - | TGTGCCTGGAGTGCAGGGGACTCTGGAAACACCATATATTTT | CAWSAGDSGNTIYF
TRBJ1-5 | TRBV4-1 | - | - | TGCGCCAGCAGCCCCCGTCGGGGTCAGCCCCAGCATTTT | CASSPRRGQPQHF
TRBJ1-6 | TRBV6-6 | - | - | TGTGCCAGCAGTCCCCGGGGAGAAGCGGCAAATAGCTTT | CASSPRGEAANSF
TRBJ2-7 | TRBV27 | - | - | TGTGCCAGCAGTTTAAAGCTAGGAAGCTCCTACGAGCAGTACTTC | CASSLKLGSSYEQYF
TRBJ1-5 | TRBV18 | - | - | TGTGCCAGCTCACCAAACAGACAGAAGAATCAGCCCCAGCATTTT | CASSPNRQKNQPQHF
TRBJ2-3 | TRBV4-1 | TRBD1 | - | TGCGCCTCATCAAGGGGGCAAAACATAGATACGCAGTATTTT | CASSRGQNIDTQYF
TRBJ2-2 | TRBV11-3 | - | - | TGTGCCAGCACTATATATGGGGGCTTGAACACCGGGGAGCTGTTTTTT | CASTIYGGLNTGELFF
TRBJ1-1 | TRBV19 | - | - | TGTGCCAGTAGTATATGGCAAAACACTGAAGCTTTCTTT | CASSIWQNTEAFF
TRBJ1-1 | TRBV30 | - | - | TGTGCCTGGAGTTTAGCGGGGTGGATGGGAGCTTTCTTT | CAWSLAGWMGAFF
TRBJ1-1 | TRBV5-1 | - | - | TGCGCCAGCAGCTTGGACCTGCGGAGCACTGAAGCTTTCTTT | CASSLDLRSTEAFF
TRBJ2-3 | TRBV15 | TRBD2 | - | TGTGCCACCAGCAGAGGGACTAGCGGGACGCGGGGTATAAGCACAGATACGCAGTATTTT | CATSRGTSGTRGISTDTQYF
TRBJ1-2 | TRBV2 | - | few | TGTGCCAGCAGTGGACAGGTCCTAGCTAACTATGGCTACACCTTC | CASSGQVLANYGYTF
TRBJ1-1 | TRBV9 | TRBD1 | few | TGTGCCAGCAGCGTAGACAGGGGGGTATCTTTCTTT | CASSVDRGVSFF